The source of this T cell receptor beta chain is a study of T-cell reconstitution after alpha-beta-depleted transplantation in children. The TCRbeta library was prepared with unique molecular identifiers. TCRdb reprocessed the PCR reads via MiXCR and lists one record per CDR3 protein. The data contain about 980,000 distinct CDR3 sequences, less than 30% of them seen just once; the ten biggest clones take up roughly 27%. Note on this clonotype: The target antigen is unknown.

The CDR3 length is 14 residues. The germline V and J ends were trimmed by 7 bases and 2 bases, with 12 bases remaining between them. Study-level points and caveats: Recipient T cells and thymic progenitors that survived gave rise to the high TCRbeta diversity observed at day 60 in some patients. One year after transplant, T-cell counts and diversity came mostly from newly produced T cells. At around two months after transplant, the alpha-beta T cells were reportedly derived from several hundred expanded clones that came from non-depleted graft cells.

Sequenced here: PBMCs, mostly from graft donor cells, sampled 360 days after TCRalphabeta/CD19-depleted stem cell transplant. This TCR was recovered from a boy under two years old who had a stem cell transplant for SCID, so the T cells may come from the graft donor. This chain uses TRBV12-3 or TRBV12-4 with TRBJ2-1; D is undetermined. The CDR3 region has the DNA TGTGCCAGCACCCAGGACGGACCCTACAATGAGCAGTTCTTC. It yields the protein CASTQDGPYNEQFF.